This T cell receptor (beta chain) was sequenced for a study of blood T cell repertoires in COVID-19. About the study: Collection of acute and convalescent COVID-19 samples took place in the United States, Italy and Spain. From T cells, B-cell-depleted T cells, or PBMCs came the material, which was cDNA or gDNA.

In the source study's methods: Reference gene primers were amplified, and this amplification served to estimate nucleated cell counts. Using immunoSEQ multiplex PCR, the repertoire was profiled, and TCRdb retains in-frame clones only, with some absent. Clone size and the V and J calls come from that table; the DNA yielded D and trimming. This sample has roughly 95,000 clones, with approximately 84% found just once. The specimen sequenced was peripheral blood. This TCR derives from a human donor in a cohort sampled during active COVID-19.

The DNA of the CDR3 is TGTGCCAGCAGCTCGACAGGGGCTAATTCACCCCTCCACTTT. It encodes CASSSTGANSPLHF. The genes are TRBV9 and TRBJ1-6; TRBD1 matches 8 bases. The germline V gene has CDR1 SGDLS and CDR2 YYNGEE. V was clipped by 4 bases and J by 6 bases; unmatched bases: 3. The CDR3 spans 14 residues.